The clone carrying this TCR beta chain was detected only a few times. This sample was taken from a study of identical twins. TCRdb reanalysed the 5' RACE reads using MiXCR and keeps one entry per CDR3 protein. The sample includes roughly 1.6 million distinct CDR3 sequences, about 30% of them seen just once. The germline CDR1 and CDR2 sequences are SEHNR and FQNEAQ (reference sequence). V was shortened by 5 bases and J by 5 bases, with 18 bases between the two germline ends. The CDR3 sequence is 15 residues long. This sequence joins TRBV7-9 and TRBJ2-5; D is perhaps TRBD1 or TRBD2 (5 bases each). The sequenced material came from cord blood. The clonotype originates from a newborn girl in good health. CDR3 nucleotides: TGTGCCAGCAGCGGTGGAAGACAGCCGGGGGAGACCCAGTACTTC. Translated, it gives CASSGGRQPGETQYF.